The rows below give T cell receptor beta chains drawn from one sample of a study of graft-versus-host responses after intestinal transplantation. The assay was immunoSEQ multiplex PCR, and TCRdb's table has in-frame clones only and misses some. The profile shows some 25,000 clones, 85% to 95% of them singletons. This material consisted of PBMCs, taken around 38 days after intestinal transplant. Every receptor here comes from a human patient who received an intestinal transplant, so some T cells may come from the graft donor. Each CDR3 is given without its conserved first and last residue. Fields, in order: J gene, V gene, D gene, CDR3 protein. D genes are given only for firm matches.

>TRBJ2-7|TRBV5-1|NA
ASSGDSSYEQY
>TRBJ2-3|TRBV29-1|NA
SVVPGTDTQY
>TRBJ2-1|TRBV28|NA
ASSLASDPYNEQF
>TRBJ1-5|TRBV4-3|NA
ASSQVDFPEQPQH
>TRBJ2-7|TRBV7-8|TRBD2
ASSLDPPLTSGRAGQY
>TRBJ2-3|TRBV6-1|TRBD2
ASSEIGTSGRTDTQY
>TRBJ1-6|TRBV13|NA
ASTEQGNSPLH
>TRBJ2-5|TRBV27|NA
ASSFNPSGETQY
>TRBJ2-7|TRBV6-5|TRBD1
ASSVTGTGGNEQY
>TRBJ2-1|TRBV14|NA
ASSQDPTDLPPEDEQF
>TRBJ2-7|TRBV9|TRBD2
ASSVGGGFYEQY
>TRBJ1-5|TRBV10-3|NA
AISESLGSNQPQH
>TRBJ2-7|TRBV15|NA
ATSAPGALYEQY
>TRBJ2-1|TRBV10-3|TRBD2
AISERVLMGLAGEGADYNEQF
>TRBJ1-1|TRBV7-9|TRBD1
ASSARLTGVKGGTEAF
>TRBJ2-7|TRBV10-2|TRBD2
ASTLGLAAYEQY